This TCR beta chain was identified in a study of cytomegalovirus exposure and HLA in healthy donors. General study results and limits: HLA allele associations emerged for about 18,000 TCR beta sequences in a later analysis, at 0.05 false discovery rate. A previous analysis found most TCR beta V segments productive roughly 87% or roughly 30% of the time. TCR beta V- and J-gene trimming was later associated with a missense DCLRE1C variant.

PCR amplification relied on 60 Vbeta primers (plus 13 Jbeta primers). The protocol was immunoSEQ multiplex PCR, while the TCRdb copy is restricted to in-frame clones and leaves out a portion. Of 150,000 to 200,000 clones detected, around 83% appear once; the ten largest clones hold 8.5%. The ends were cut back, 10 bases at V and 8 bases at J, with 17 bases in the middle. The germline V gene encodes CDR1 MDHEN and CDR2 SYDVKM. CDR3 length: 12 amino acids. In this sample, this clone turned up a few times. Its antigen is not known. Unrecorded immune exposure was likely among donors, who were nominally healthy when sampled.

Sequenced: PBMCs. The chain combines TRBV28 with TRBJ1-2; no clear D gene. The TCR was taken from a male donor in good health and CMV-seropositive. The CDR3 sequence is CATKNPPGGYTF. The DNA for the CDR3 is TGTGCCACTAAAAACCCGCCGGGGGGCTACACCTTC.